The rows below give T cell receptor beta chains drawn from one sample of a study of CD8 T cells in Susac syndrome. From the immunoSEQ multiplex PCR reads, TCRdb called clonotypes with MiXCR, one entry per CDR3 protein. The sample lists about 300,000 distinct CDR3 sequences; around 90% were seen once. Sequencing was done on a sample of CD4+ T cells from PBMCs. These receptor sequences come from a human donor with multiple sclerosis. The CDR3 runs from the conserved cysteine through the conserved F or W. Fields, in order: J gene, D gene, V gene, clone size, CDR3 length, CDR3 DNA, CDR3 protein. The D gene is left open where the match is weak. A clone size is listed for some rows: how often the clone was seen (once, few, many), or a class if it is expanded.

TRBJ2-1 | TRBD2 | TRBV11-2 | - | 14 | TGTGCCAGCAGTTTGAGCGGGGCCTACAATGAGCAGTTCTTC | CASSLSGAYNEQFF
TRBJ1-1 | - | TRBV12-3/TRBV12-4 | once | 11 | TGTGCCAGCAGTTTGACAGTTGAAGCTTTCTTT | CASSLTVEAFF
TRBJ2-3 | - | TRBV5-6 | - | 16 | TGTGCCAGCAGCTTGGTGGGGGGATACAGCACAGATACGCAGTATTTT | CASSLVGGYSTDTQYF
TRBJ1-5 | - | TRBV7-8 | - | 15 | TGTGCCAGCAGCTACACCAGGGTTCGCAATCAGCCCCAGCATTTT | CASSYTRVRNQPQHF
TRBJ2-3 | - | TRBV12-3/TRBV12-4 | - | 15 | TGTGCCAGCAGTCGATTCGGGCAGTCCACAGATACGCAGTATTTT | CASSRFGQSTDTQYF
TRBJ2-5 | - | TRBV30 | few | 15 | TGTGCCTGGAGTCCGTCCCCGCTAGTTCGAGAGACCCAGTACTTC | CAWSPSPLVRETQYF
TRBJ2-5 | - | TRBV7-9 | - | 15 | TGTGCCAGCAGCTCCCGGGCGGAACAATGGGAGACCCAGTACTTC | CASSSRAEQWETQYF
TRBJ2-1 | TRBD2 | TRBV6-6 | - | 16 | TGTGCCAGCAGCCCCGGAATAGCGGGAGGTCAAGATGAGCAGTTCTTC | CASSPGIAGGQDEQFF
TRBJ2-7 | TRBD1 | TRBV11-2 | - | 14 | TGTGCCAGCAGCTTAGGGACAGGGTCGGGCGAGCAGTACTTC | CASSLGTGSGEQYF
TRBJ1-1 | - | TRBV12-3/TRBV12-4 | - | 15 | TGTGCCAGCAGTTTTCCCCGGGGGACGAACACTGAAGCTTTCTTT | CASSFPRGTNTEAFF
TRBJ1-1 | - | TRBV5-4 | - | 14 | TGTGCCAGCAGCTTGGATCAGCTGAACACTGAAGCTTTCTTT | CASSLDQLNTEAFF
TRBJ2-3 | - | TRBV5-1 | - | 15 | TGCGCCAGCAGCTTGGGTAGCAGCAGCACAGATACGCAGTATTTT | CASSLGSSSTDTQYF
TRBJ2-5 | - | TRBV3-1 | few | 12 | TGTGCCAGCAGCCAAGAGCGGGAGACCCAGTACTTC | CASSQERETQYF
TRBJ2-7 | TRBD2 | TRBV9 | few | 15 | TGTGCCAGCAGCGTCGATAGCGGGACGGGATACGAGCAGTACTTC | CASSVDSGTGYEQYF
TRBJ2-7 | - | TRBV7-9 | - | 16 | TGTGCCAGCAGCCGACCAGGAGTAGGATCTTCGTACGAGCAGTACTTC | CASSRPGVGSSYEQYF
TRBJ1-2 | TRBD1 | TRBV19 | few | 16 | TGTGCCAGTAGTTCTTCCGGGACAGAAATACTCAATGGCTACACCTTC | CASSSSGTEILNGYTF
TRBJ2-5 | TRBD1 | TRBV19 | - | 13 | TGTGCCAGCGGTTCGACAGGGCAAGAGACCCAGTACTTC | CASGSTGQETQYF
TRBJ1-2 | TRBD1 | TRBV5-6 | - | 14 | TGTGCCAGCAGCTCCATTACAGGGGACTATGGCTACACCTTC | CASSSITGDYGYTF
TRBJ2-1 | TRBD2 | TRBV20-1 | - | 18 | TGCAGTGCTTCCCAGGGACTAGCGGGAGGGGCCTCCTACAATGAGCAGTTCTTC | CSASQGLAGGASYNEQFF
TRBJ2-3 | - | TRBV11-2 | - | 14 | TGTGCCAGCAGCTTGTATTCTAGCACAGATACGCAGTATTTT | CASSLYSSTDTQYF
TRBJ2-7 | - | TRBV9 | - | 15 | TGTGCCAGCAGCGAAGGCCCAACAGGTTCCTACGAGCAGTACTTC | CASSEGPTGSYEQYF
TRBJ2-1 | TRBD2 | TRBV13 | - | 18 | TGTGCCAGCAGCTTACCCCGACTAGCGGGGGCCTCATACAATGAGCAGTTCTTC | CASSLPRLAGASYNEQFF
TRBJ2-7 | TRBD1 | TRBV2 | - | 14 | TGTGCCAGCAGTGAACGCAGGGGGAAATACGAGCAGTACTTC | CASSERRGKYEQYF
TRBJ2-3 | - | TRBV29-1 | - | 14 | TGCAGCGTCGCCCGGGACCGAAGCACAGATACGCAGTATTTT | CSVARDRSTDTQYF
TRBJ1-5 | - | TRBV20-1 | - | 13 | TGCAGTGCGCCACAGGACCCTAATCAGCCCCAGCATTTT | CSAPQDPNQPQHF
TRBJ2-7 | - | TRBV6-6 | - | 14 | TGTGCCAGCAGTCTCCGGGTCCCCCCCTACGAGCAGTACTTC | CASSLRVPPYEQYF
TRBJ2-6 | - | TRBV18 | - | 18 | TGTGCCAGCTCACCCCGATCAGGGGAGATCTCTGGGGCCAACGTCCTGACTTTC | CASSPRSGEISGANVLTF
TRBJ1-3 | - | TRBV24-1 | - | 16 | TGTGCCACCAGTGATTCCTCGGGGGCGCTTGGAAACACCATATATTTT | CATSDSSGALGNTIYF
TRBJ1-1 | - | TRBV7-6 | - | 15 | TGTGCCAGCAGCCGTAACAGACACCGGAACACTGAAGCTTTCTTT | CASSRNRHRNTEAFF
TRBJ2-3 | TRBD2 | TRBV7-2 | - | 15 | TGTGCCAGCGCGGGGGGTCTCGGCAGCACAGATACGCAGTATTTT | CASAGGLGSTDTQYF
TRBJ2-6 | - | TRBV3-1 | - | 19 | TGTGCCAGCAGCTCCCGGGACAAGTCGTTCCGCTCTGGGGCCAACGTCCTGACTTTC | CASSSRDKSFRSGANVLTF
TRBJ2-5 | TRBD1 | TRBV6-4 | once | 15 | TGTGCCAGCAGTCCCTCGACAGGGGTCGGAGAGACCCAGTACTTC | CASSPSTGVGETQYF
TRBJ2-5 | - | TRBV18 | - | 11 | TGTGCCAGCTCACCAACAGAGACCCAGTACTTC | CASSPTETQYF
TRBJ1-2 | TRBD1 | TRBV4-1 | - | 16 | TGCGCCAGCAGCCAAGTTTCATCAGGGGGGAGCCGGGGCTACACCTTC | CASSQVSSGGSRGYTF
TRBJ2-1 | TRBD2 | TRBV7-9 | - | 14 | TGTGCCGTACGGAGCGGGAGCTCCTACAATGAGCAGTTCTTC | CAVRSGSSYNEQFF
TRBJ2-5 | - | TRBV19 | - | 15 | TGTGCCAGTAGTATTGAGCCATTTCGGAAAGAGACCCAGTACTTC | CASSIEPFRKETQYF
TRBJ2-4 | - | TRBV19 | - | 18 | TGTGCCAGTACCGTGAAACAAGGGCTACCGGACGCCAAAAACATTCAGTACTTC | CASTVKQGLPDAKNIQYF
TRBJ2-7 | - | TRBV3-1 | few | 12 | TGTGCCAGCAGCCGAACGTCGGACGAGCAGTACTTC | CASSRTSDEQYF
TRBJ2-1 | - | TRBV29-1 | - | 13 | TGCAGCGTTGAAGAAGCAACCTACAATGAGCAGTTCTTC | CSVEEATYNEQFF
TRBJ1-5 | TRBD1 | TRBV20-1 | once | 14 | TGCAGTGCCGCACAGGGGACCTTCAATCAGCCCCAGCATTTT | CSAAQGTFNQPQHF
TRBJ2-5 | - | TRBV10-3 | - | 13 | TGTGCCAGCGCGGGGCCTAATCAAGAGACCCAGTACTTC | CASAGPNQETQYF
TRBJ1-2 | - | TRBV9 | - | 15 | TGTGCCAGCAGCGTAGAGCCCCGGGACTCCTATGGCTACACCTTC | CASSVEPRDSYGYTF
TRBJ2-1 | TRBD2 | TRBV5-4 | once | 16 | TGTGCCAGCAGCTTGGTGGCTAGCGGGAGGTTTGGTGAGCAGTTCTTC | CASSLVASGRFGEQFF
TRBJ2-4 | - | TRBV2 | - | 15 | TGTGCCAGCAGTAAGCACAATTTAGCCAAAAACATTCAGTACTTC | CASSKHNLAKNIQYF
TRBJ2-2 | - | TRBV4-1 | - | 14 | TGCGCCAGCAGCCAAGTTACACACTCGGGGGAGCTTTTTTTT | CASSQVTHSGELFF
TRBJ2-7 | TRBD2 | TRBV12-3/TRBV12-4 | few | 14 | TGTGCCAGCAGTCTAGCGGGAGGATCCTACGAGCAGTACTTC | CASSLAGGSYEQYF
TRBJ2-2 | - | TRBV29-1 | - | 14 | TGCAGCGTTGATGGGCAGGGGATCACCGGGGAGCTGTTTTTT | CSVDGQGITGELFF
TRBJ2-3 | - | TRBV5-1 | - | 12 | TGCGCCAGCAGGGTTCACACAGATACGCAGTATTTT | CASRVHTDTQYF
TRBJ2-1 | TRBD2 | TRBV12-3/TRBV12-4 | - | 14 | TGTGCCAGCAGTCGGGGACTAGGATCCAATGAGCAGTTCTTC | CASSRGLGSNEQFF
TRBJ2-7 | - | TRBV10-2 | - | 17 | TGCGCCAGCAGTGCCCCGCGCGGCAGGGGAAACTCCTACGAGCAGTACTTC | CASSAPRGRGNSYEQYF
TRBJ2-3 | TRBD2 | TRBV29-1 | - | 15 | TGCAGCGCCCTCCCTAGCGGGGAAAGCACAGATACGCAGTATTTT | CSALPSGESTDTQYF
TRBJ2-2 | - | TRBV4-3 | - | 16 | TGCGCCAGCAGCCAAGGGGCAGGAGGGCCTACCGGGGAGCTGTTTTTT | CASSQGAGGPTGELFF
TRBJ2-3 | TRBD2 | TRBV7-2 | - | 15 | TGTGCCAGCAGCTCGGGACTAGCGGGGACAGATACGCAGTATTTT | CASSSGLAGTDTQYF
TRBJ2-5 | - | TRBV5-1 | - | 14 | TGCGCCAGCAGCTTGGAGAGACCATCAGGGTCCCAGTACTTC | CASSLERPSGSQYF